A single sample gave rise to the 19 T cell receptor beta chains below, sequenced in a study of T cells in Graves' hyperthyroidism and ophthalmopathy. Amplification of TCR beta CDR3 regions used RNA as the template. Initially, a first-round RT-PCR of the TCR CDR3 employed the HTBI primer set. TCRdb re-called the multiplex PCR reads with MiXCR, one entry per CDR3 protein. The sample includes more than 500,000 distinct CDR3 sequences, roughly a sixth of them seen just once. Sequencing was carried out using blood. Every receptor here comes from a woman between 25 and 40 years old with Graves' ophthalmopathy.

This clonotype was picked up many times. J is TRBJ2-7 and V is TRBV7-9, with D unclear. The V end was cut by 4 bases, the J end by 5 bases, with 15 bases between. The germline V gene encodes CDR1 SEHNR and CDR2 FQNEAQ (reference sequence). The CDR3 runs 14 residues. The CDR3 nucleotides read TGTGCCAGCAGCTGGCCGGATGGACGCAACGAGCAGTACTTC. Translating it yields CASSWPDGRNEQYF.

This clonotype appeared many times. The chain has TRBV10-1 and TRBJ2-2; D is unclear. CDR3 length: 16 amino acids. The ends were cut back, 3 bases at V and 3 bases at J, with 14 bases in the middle. The germline V gene encodes CDR1 WNHNN and CDR2 SYGVQD (reference sequence). CDR3 sequence (DNA): TGCGCCAGCAGTGAAGTTAGGCTATTGCACACCGGGGAGCTGTTTTTT. Translation: CASSEVRLLHTGELFF.

This clonotype came up a few times. This chain connects TRBV19 to TRBJ1-1; D not certain. The length of the CDR3 is 14 residues. The germline V gene has CDR1 LNHDA and CDR2 SQIVND (reference sequence). Between the trimmed V and J ends, which lost 3 bases and 2 bases, there was a span of 10 bases. CDR3 residues: CASSIGRQNTEAFF. CDR3 bases: TGTGCCAGTAGTATTGGTCGGCAAAACACTGAAGCTTTCTTT.

CDR3 in DNA: TGTGCCAGCAGCTCCGTGGTTAGCGGGAGGGCGGTGAATGAGCAGTTCTTC. This translates into CASSSVVSGRAVNEQFF. J is TRBJ2-1 and V is TRBV5-5, with TRBD2 matching over 11 bases. CDR3 size: 17 residues. Germline trimming cut 3 bases from V and 7 bases from J; bases unmatched to any gene: 12. Germline lookup yields CDR1 SGHKS and CDR2 YYEKEE (reference sequence).

This clonotype showed up just a few times. The rearrangement uses TRBV6-1 and TRBJ2-5; 9 bases match TRBD1. In germline, CDR1 is MNHNS, CDR2 SASEGT. The ends lost 8 bases at V and 5 bases at J; junction bases unmatched: 9. This CDR3 contains 14 residues. DNA for the CDR3: TGTGCCAGCTCCCACGGGACAGGGATGGAGACCCAGTACTTC. Translating it yields CASSHGTGMETQYF.

A few counts support this clonotype. The genes are TRBV3-1 and TRBJ1-3; D not certain. CDR3 length: 14 amino acids. V gave up 1 base and J gave up 1 base, with 5 bases separating them. Germline lookup yields CDR1 LGHDT and CDR2 YNNKEL (reference sequence). As DNA, the CDR3 is TGTGCCAGCAGCCAAGCTTTTTCTGGAAACACCATATATTTT. Encoded protein: CASSQAFSGNTIYF.

This clonotype has a count of ten or more. The gene calls are TRBV28 and TRBJ1-6; D gene ambiguous. In germline, CDR1 is MDHEN, CDR2 SYDVKM. This CDR3 contains 17 residues. The V and J ends lost 3 bases and 4 bases respectively, with 16 bases between them. The CDR3 loop reads CASSLLSGADYNSPLHF. As DNA, the CDR3 is TGTGCCAGCAGTTTGTTGTCCGGTGCAGATTATAATTCACCCCTCCACTTT. The variable domain in full, completed from reference TRBV28 and TRBJ1-6, reads DVKVTQSSRYLVKRTGEKVFLECVQDMDHENMFWYRQDPGLGLRLIYFSYDVKMKEKGDIPEGYSVSREKKERFSLILESASTNQTSMYLCASSLLSGADYNSPLHFGNGTRLTVT.

This chain links TRBV11-2 with TRBJ2-7, with 7 bases lining up with TRBD2. CDR1 is SGHAT and CDR2 is FQNNGV in the germline V gene. V trimming: 5 bases; J trimming: 3 bases; junction bases outside the gene matches: 16. The CDR3 is made up of 17 amino acids. DNA of the CDR3: TGTGCCAGCAGCCTAGGGTGGGGGGGGACCCGGTACTACGAGCAGTACTTC. This encodes CASSLGWGGTRYYEQYF.

The chain employs TRBV7-9 and TRBJ2-1; either TRBD1 or TRBD2 may supply D (6 bases each). Germline V gives CDR1 SEHNR, CDR2 FQNEAQ (reference sequence). There are 15 residues in the CDR3. V gave up 6 bases and J gave up 7 bases, with 19 bases separating them. This CDR3 is CASSESSRGVNEQFF. The CDR3 region has the DNA TGTGCCAGCAGTGAATCTTCTAGGGGGGTGAATGAGCAGTTCTTC.

At least ten counts were recorded for this clonotype. The V gene is TRBV2, the J gene TRBJ1-1, with a weak D call TRBD1 (5 bases). The CDR3 spans 14 residues. The germline V gene encodes CDR1 SNHLY and CDR2 FYNNEI. V was cut by 0 bases and J by 6 bases, with 11 bases left in between. The CDR3 is CASSEAVQGPEAFF. The CDR3 coding sequence is TGTGCCAGCAGTGAAGCGGTCCAGGGACCTGAAGCTTTCTTT.

The rearrangement uses TRBV24-1 and TRBJ1-2, with a weak D call TRBD1 (5 bases). The CDR3 contains 13 residues. Germline loops: CDR1 KGHDR, CDR2 SFDVKD. Deletions cut 0 bases from V and 4 bases from J, with 5 bases between. Here the CDR3 DNA reads TGTGCCACCAGTGATTTGACAGGCTATGGCTACACCTTC. Translation: CATSDLTGYGYTF.

This sequence joins TRBV20-1 and TRBJ2-1; the D gene is possibly TRBD2 (6 bases). Trimming left V 7 bases short and J 7 bases short, with 14 bases between. Germline V gene sequence: CDR1 DFQATT, CDR2 SNEGSKA (reference sequence). This CDR3 region has 12 residues. The CDR3 here is CSVEGMGNEQFF. In DNA form, the CDR3 reads TGCAGTGTGGAGGGAATGGGAAATGAGCAGTTCTTC.

CDR3 amino acids: CAISDFRVAGASTDTQYF. As DNA, the CDR3 is TGTGCCATCAGTGATTTCCGAGTAGCGGGAGCTAGCACAGATACGCAGTATTTT. The rearrangement uses TRBV10-3 and TRBJ2-3; 9 nucleotides agree with TRBD2. This CDR3 has 18 residues. V shed 3 bases and J 0 bases; nucleotides not matched to a gene: 10. CDR1 is ENHRY and CDR2 is SYGVKD in the germline V gene.

This clonotype was recorded many times. This sequence joins TRBV3-1 and TRBJ2-1; a weak D match, TRBD2 (6 bases). The CDR3 totals 16 residues. V was clipped by 6 bases and J by 0 bases, with 15 bases between them. Germline CDR1 and CDR2: LGHDT and YNNKEL (reference sequence). The CDR3 DNA reads as TGTGCCAGCAGTCACGGGACTGGGAGCTCCTACAATGAGCAGTTCTTC. This codes for CASSHGTGSSYNEQFF.

The chain carries TRBV5-6 and TRBJ1-2; D remains ambiguous. The CDR3 has 14 amino acids. The V and J ends lost 0 bases and 5 bases respectively, with 11 bases between them. The V gene's germline CDR1 is SGHDT and CDR2 YYEEEE. The CDR3 region has the DNA TGTGCCAGCAGCTTGGTCCCCGCCACTTATGGCTACACCTTC. Residues: CASSLVPATYGYTF.

This clonotype was counted at least ten times. The rearrangement uses TRBV10-3 and TRBJ2-3, with TRBD2 identical over 12 bases. The trim removed 6 bases at V and 3 bases at J, leaving 10 bases unmatched. The CDR3 extends over 17 amino acids. CDR1 is ENHRY and CDR2 is SYGVKD in the germline V gene. DNA for the CDR3: TGTGCCATCAGCTCCACGACTAGCGGGAGCGGTACAGATACGCAGTATTTT. It yields the protein CAISSTTSGSGTDTQYF.

The chain recombines TRBV14 with TRBJ2-3, with TRBD2 identical over 9 bases. The junction had 2 bases not matched to a gene; V was cut back by 2 bases and J by 2 bases. The CDR3 is made up of 15 amino acids. Germline CDR1 and CDR2: SGHDN and FVKESK. This chain's CDR3 is CASSQLAGTTDTQYF. CDR3 nucleotides: TGTGCCAGCAGCCAACTAGCGGGGACCACAGATACGCAGTATTTT.

This clonotype came up many times. The CDR3: CASSLVVGLAGDWEHGELFF. The CDR3 nucleotides are TGTGCCAGCAGCTTAGTAGTAGGACTAGCGGGAGATTGGGAGCACGGGGAGCTGTTTTTT. The chain joins TRBV7-2 to TRBJ2-2, with 13 bases aligning to TRBD2. The germline V gene encodes CDR1 SGHTA and CDR2 FQGNSA. The J segment lost 7 bases and the V segment lost 1 base, leaving 15 bases of the junction unmatched. There are 20 residues in the CDR3.

This clonotype was observed at least ten times. The J gene is TRBJ1-1, the V gene TRBV2; possibly TRBD1 for D (5 bases). Trimming cost V 7 bases and J 2 bases, with 14 bases left between them. Germline V CDR1 and CDR2: SNHLY, FYNNEI. This CDR3 comprises 14 residues. The CDR3 DNA follows: TGTGCCAGCACCTCGGACACCTCAAACACTGAAGCTTTCTTT. As protein: CASTSDTSNTEAFF.